The rows below give T cell receptor beta chains drawn from one sample of a study of T cells in Graves' hyperthyroidism and ophthalmopathy. Each CDR3 protein is one row after TCRdb ran MiXCR on the multiplex PCR reads. Of some 400,000 distinct CDR3 sequences in the sample, approximately 13% were seen once. Sequencing was performed on blood. The receptors here all came from a woman aged 60-70 years with Graves' hyperthyroidism. CDR3s include the opening cysteine and the closing phenylalanine or tryptophan. The D gene is left open where the match is weak. Clone size is given for some rows only: seen once, a few or many times, or a class if the clone is expanded.

TRBD2 many TRBJ2-1 TRBV5-1 CASSLLYTSGSPGEQFF TGCGCCAGCAGCTTGCTATATACTAGCGGGAGCCCCGGTGAGCAGTTCTTC
TRBD1 many TRBJ1-2 TRBV10-3 CAISESQGARDGYTF TGTGCCATCAGTGAGAGTCAGGGGGCTCGGGATGGCTACACCTTC
TRBD2 - TRBJ2-2 TRBV12-3/TRBV12-4 CASSFAGGKVGELFF TGTGCCAGCAGTTTCGCGGGAGGGAAGGTCGGGGAGCTGTTTTTT
TRBD2 - TRBJ2-1 TRBV11-3 CASSRGTSGRAAEQFF TGTGCCAGCAGCCGAGGGACTAGCGGGAGGGCCGCTGAGCAGTTCTTC
TRBD2 - TRBJ2-3 TRBV4-1 CASSQGASGRARDTQYF TGCGCCAGCAGCCAAGGGGCTAGCGGGAGGGCCAGGGATACGCAGTATTTT
- few TRBJ2-5 TRBV6-2/TRBV6-3 CASEGVGGRAQYF TGTGCCAGCGAAGGGGTGGGAGGTCGGGCCCAGTACTTC
- many TRBJ2-7 TRBV27 CASSLATGYEQYF TGTGCCAGCAGTTTAGCGACAGGATACGAGCAGTACTTC
TRBD2 - TRBJ2-7 TRBV19 CASSILAGTSYEQYF TGTGCCAGTAGCATACTAGCGGGCACTTCCTACGAGCAGTACTTC
TRBD1 few TRBJ1-2 TRBV5-6 CASSLARMRDRPNYGYTF TGTGCCAGCAGCTTGGCGAGAATGAGGGACAGGCCGAACTATGGCTACACCTTC
- - TRBJ2-1 TRBV11-1 CATQLRNEQFF TGTGCCACCCAATTGAGAAATGAGCAGTTCTTC
- few TRBJ2-6 TRBV12-3/TRBV12-4 CASSLQRTSGANVLTF TGTGCCAGCAGTTTGCAGAGAACCTCTGGGGCCAACGTCCTGACTTTC
- many TRBJ2-7 TRBV5-5 CASSLYFGRGDEQYF TGTGCCAGCAGCTTGTATTTCGGCAGGGGCGACGAGCAGTACTTC
- many TRBJ1-6 TRBV18 CASSPTGTTNSPLHF TGTGCCAGCTCACCGACCGGGACCACGAATTCACCCCTCCACTTT
- many TRBJ2-1 TRBV12-3/TRBV12-4 CASSPGPAVNEQFF TGTGCCAGCAGTCCCGGACCTGCGGTCAATGAGCAGTTCTTC
TRBD1 many TRBJ2-1 TRBV12-3/TRBV12-4 CASSPGQGAFGGPGYNEQFF TGTGCCAGCAGCCCCGGACAGGGGGCTTTTGGCGGGCCGGGCTACAATGAGCAGTTCTTC
TRBD2 many TRBJ2-1 TRBV3-1 CASSRPSGSLNEQFF TGTGCCAGCAGCCGTCCTAGCGGGAGCCTCAATGAGCAGTTCTTC
- many TRBJ2-1 TRBV11-1 CASSLTRDFSYNAQFF TGTGCCAGCAGCTTAACCCGGGACTTTTCCTACAATGCGCAGTTCTTC
TRBD1 many TRBJ2-7 TRBV6-1 CASSIRGGGTGGYEQYF TGTGCCAGCAGTATCCGGGGGGGCGGGACAGGGGGCTACGAGCAGTACTTC
TRBD1 many TRBJ2-7 TRBV5-5 CASSLGTGTYEQYF TGTGCCAGCAGCTTGGGGACAGGTACCTACGAGCAGTACTTC
TRBD2 many TRBJ2-5 TRBV10-1 CASSEGTSGKGTQYF TGCGCCAGCAGTGAGGGGACTAGCGGGAAAGGGACCCAGTACTTC
- many TRBJ2-7 TRBV28 CASSLLDREQYF TGTGCCAGCAGTTTATTGGACCGAGAGCAGTACTTC
TRBD1 - TRBJ2-1 TRBV3-1 CASSQQGATYNEQFF TGTGCCAGCAGCCAACAGGGGGCGACCTACAATGAGCAGTTCTTC
- - TRBJ1-2 TRBV6-1 CASSPPGPYHGYTF TGTGCCAGCAGCCCCCCGGGACCGTATCATGGCTACACCTTC
TRBD2 many TRBJ2-5 TRBV20-1 CSASTGLAGETQYF TGCAGTGCTTCCACGGGACTAGCCGGGGAGACCCAGTACTTC
TRBD2 many TRBJ2-1 TRBV12-3/TRBV12-4 CASSGGGGSYNEQFF TGTGCCAGCAGTGGGGGGGGGGGGTCCTACAATGAGCAGTTCTTC
TRBD2 many TRBJ2-2 TRBV12-3/TRBV12-4 CASRAGVNTGELFF TGTGCCAGCAGGGCGGGGGTGAACACCGGGGAGCTGTTTTTT
- many TRBJ1-1 TRBV6-5 CASSYGSMNTEAFF TGTGCCAGCAGTTACGGGTCCATGAACACTGAAGCTTTCTTT
TRBD1 many TRBJ2-1 TRBV28 CASSLPGQGYNEQFF TGTGCCAGCAGCCTACCGGGACAGGGGTACAATGAGCAGTTCTTC
- many TRBJ1-1 TRBV6-1 CASSPRRRSHTEAFF TGTGCCAGCAGCCCCCGCCGGCGCTCGCACACTGAAGCTTTCTTT
- many TRBJ2-4 TRBV7-9 CASSSNQGKNIQYF TGTGCCAGCAGCTCCAATCAGGGAAAAAACATTCAGTACTTC
- many TRBJ2-7 TRBV7-9 CASRPDLGDYEQYF TGTGCCAGCAGGCCGGACCTTGGGGACTACGAGCAGTACTTC
TRBD1 few TRBJ1-2 TRBV6-4 CASRGQGGYGYTF TGTGCCAGCAGGGGACAGGGCGGCTATGGCTACACCTTC
TRBD2 many TRBJ2-7 TRBV5-1 CASKKVAGIYEQYF TGCGCTTCGAAAAAAGTAGCGGGTATCTACGAGCAGTACTTC
- many TRBJ1-5 TRBV24-1 CATGRIGNQPQHF TGTGCCACGGGACGGATAGGCAATCAGCCCCAGCATTTT
TRBD1 few TRBJ2-1 TRBV9 CASSAGQGAKNEQFF TGTGCCAGCAGCGCCGGACAGGGGGCCAAAAATGAGCAGTTCTTC
- - TRBJ2-1 TRBV6-2/TRBV6-3 CASSYTWARSLHNEQFF TGTGCCAGCAGTTACACCTGGGCCCGATCCCTTCACAATGAGCAGTTCTTC
- many TRBJ2-7 TRBV28 CASSFTQGSYEQYF TGTGCCAGCAGTTTTACGCAGGGCTCCTACGAGCAGTACTTC
TRBD2 - TRBJ2-1 TRBV20-1 CSARGRGSYNEQFF TGCAGTGCCAGAGGGAGGGGCTCCTACAATGAGCAGTTCTTC
TRBD1 - TRBJ2-3 TRBV19 CASSRLLQGGTDTQYF TGTGCCAGTAGCCGATTATTACAGGGGGGCACAGATACGCAGTATTTT
- - TRBJ1-1 TRBV7-9 CASSLIGTMTEAFF TGTGCCAGCAGCTTGATCGGGACGATGACTGAAGCTTTCTTT
TRBD2 many TRBJ2-1 TRBV7-2 CASSLSRSAGAYNEQFF TGTGCCAGCAGCTTAAGTCGATCAGCGGGAGCCTACAATGAGCAGTTCTTC
TRBD2 many TRBJ2-7 TRBV5-1 CASSFSGLAMRYF TGCGCCAGCAGCTTTTCGGGACTAGCAATGCGGTACTTC
TRBD1 - TRBJ1-5 TRBV6-1 CASSEGQGAKQPQHF TGTGCCAGCAGTGAAGGGCAGGGGGCAAAACAGCCCCAGCATTTT
- few TRBJ1-1 TRBV5-4 CASSWGAGVGTEAFF TGTGCCAGCAGCTGGGGGGCGGGGGTTGGTACTGAAGCTTTCTTT
- many TRBJ2-1 TRBV12-3/TRBV12-4 CASSRPGTGVTSGTRHHYNEQFF TGTGCCAGCAGCCGGCCCGGGACAGGGGTGACTAGCGGGACCCGTCACCATTACAATGAGCAGTTCTTC
- few TRBJ2-1 TRBV24-1 CATSQGSSYGEQFF TGTGCCACCAGTCAGGGGTCTAGTTACGGTGAGCAGTTCTTC
TRBD2 - TRBJ2-7 TRBV5-1 CASSLLSGRRSSYEQYF TGCGCCAGCAGCTTGCTCAGCGGGAGGCGTAGCTCCTACGAGCAGTACTTC
TRBD2 once TRBJ2-1 TRBV11-2 CASSLGPSGTSYNEQFF TGTGCCAGCAGCTTAGGTCCTAGCGGGACCAGCTACAATGAGCAGTTCTTC